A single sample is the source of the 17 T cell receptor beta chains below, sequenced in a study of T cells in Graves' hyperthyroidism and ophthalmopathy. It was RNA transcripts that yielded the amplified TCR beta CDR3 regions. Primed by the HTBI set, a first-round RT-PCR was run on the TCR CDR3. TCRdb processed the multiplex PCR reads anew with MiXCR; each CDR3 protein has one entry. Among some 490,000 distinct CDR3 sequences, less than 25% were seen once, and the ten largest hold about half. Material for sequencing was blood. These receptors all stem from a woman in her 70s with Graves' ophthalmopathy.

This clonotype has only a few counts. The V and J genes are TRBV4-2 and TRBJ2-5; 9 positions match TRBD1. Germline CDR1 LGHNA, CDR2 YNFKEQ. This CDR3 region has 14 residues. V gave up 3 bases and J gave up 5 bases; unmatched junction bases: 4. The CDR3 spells CASSHRTGEETQYF. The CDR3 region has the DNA TGTGCCAGCAGCCATCGGACAGGGGAGGAGACCCAGTACTTC.

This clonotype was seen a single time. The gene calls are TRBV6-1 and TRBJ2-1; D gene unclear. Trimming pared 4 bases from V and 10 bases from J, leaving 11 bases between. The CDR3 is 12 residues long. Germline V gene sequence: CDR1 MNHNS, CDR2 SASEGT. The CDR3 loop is CASSANAHEQFF. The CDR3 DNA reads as TGTGCCAGCAGTGCCAATGCACACGAGCAGTTCTTC.

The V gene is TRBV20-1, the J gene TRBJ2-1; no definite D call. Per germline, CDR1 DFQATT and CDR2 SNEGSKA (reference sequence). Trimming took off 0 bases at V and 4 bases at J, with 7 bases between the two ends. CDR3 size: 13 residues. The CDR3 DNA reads TGCAGTGCTAGAGATAAGGGTTACAATGAGCAGTTCTTC. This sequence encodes CSARDKGYNEQFF.

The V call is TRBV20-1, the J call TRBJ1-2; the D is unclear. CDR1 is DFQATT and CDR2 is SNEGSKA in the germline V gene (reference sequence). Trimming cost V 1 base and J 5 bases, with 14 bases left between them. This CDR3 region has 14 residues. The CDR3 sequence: CSARAISVDYGYTF. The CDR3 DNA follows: TGCAGTGCTAGAGCAATCTCAGTAGATTATGGCTACACCTTC.

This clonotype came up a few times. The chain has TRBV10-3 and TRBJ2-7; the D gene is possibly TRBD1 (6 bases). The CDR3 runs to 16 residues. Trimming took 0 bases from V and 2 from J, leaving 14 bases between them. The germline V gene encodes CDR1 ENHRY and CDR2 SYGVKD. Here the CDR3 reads CAISESGARMAYEQYF. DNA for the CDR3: TGTGCCATCAGTGAGTCGGGGGCTAGGATGGCCTACGAGCAGTACTTC.

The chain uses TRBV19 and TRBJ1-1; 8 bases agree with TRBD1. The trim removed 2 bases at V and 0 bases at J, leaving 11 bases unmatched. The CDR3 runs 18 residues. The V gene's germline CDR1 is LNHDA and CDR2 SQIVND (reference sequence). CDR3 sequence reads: CASSIHPTGQGLNTEAFF. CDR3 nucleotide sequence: TGTGCCAGTAGTATACACCCAACTGGACAGGGCTTGAACACTGAAGCTTTCTTT.

The CDR3 DNA reads TGTGCCAGCTCACCTCAGGATTCCTCTGGAAACACCATATATTTT. Translated: CASSPQDSSGNTIYF. This sequence joins TRBV18 and TRBJ1-3; D is unclear. Trimming removed 3 bases at V and 0 bases at J, with 9 bases between. Germline loops: CDR1 KGHSH, CDR2 LQKENI. The CDR3 loop spans 15 amino acids.

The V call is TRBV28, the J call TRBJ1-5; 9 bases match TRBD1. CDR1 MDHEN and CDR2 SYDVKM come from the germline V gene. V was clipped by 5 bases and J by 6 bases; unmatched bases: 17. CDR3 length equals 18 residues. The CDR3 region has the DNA TGTGCCAGCAGTCAGCCGGGACAGGGATTATATCAGCCTCAGCCCCAGCATTTT. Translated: CASSQPGQGLYQPQPQHF.

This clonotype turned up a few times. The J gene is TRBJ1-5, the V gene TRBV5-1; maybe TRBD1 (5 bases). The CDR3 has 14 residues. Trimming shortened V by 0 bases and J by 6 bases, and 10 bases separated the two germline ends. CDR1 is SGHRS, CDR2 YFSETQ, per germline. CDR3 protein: CASSLAGIGQPQHF. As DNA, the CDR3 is TGCGCCAGCAGCTTGGCAGGGATCGGTCAGCCCCAGCATTTT.

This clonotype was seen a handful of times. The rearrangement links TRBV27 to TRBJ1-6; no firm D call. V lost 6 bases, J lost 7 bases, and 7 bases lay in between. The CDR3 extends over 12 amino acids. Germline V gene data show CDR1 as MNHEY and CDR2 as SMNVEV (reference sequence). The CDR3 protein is CASSFINSPLHF. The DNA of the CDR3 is TGTGCCAGCAGCTTTATAAATTCACCCCTCCACTTT.

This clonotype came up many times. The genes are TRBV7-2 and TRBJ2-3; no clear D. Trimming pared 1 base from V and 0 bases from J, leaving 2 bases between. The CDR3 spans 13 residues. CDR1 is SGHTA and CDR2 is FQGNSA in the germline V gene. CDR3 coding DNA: TGTGCCAGCAGCTTAGGAAGCACAGATACGCAGTATTTT. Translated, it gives CASSLGSTDTQYF.

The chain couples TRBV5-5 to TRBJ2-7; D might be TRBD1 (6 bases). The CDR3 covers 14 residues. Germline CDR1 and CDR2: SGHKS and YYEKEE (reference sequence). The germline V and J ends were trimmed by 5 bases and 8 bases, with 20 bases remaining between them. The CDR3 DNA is TGTGCCAGCAGGCCGATCTTGGCAGGGGTCCAGCAGTACTTC. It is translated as CASRPILAGVQQYF. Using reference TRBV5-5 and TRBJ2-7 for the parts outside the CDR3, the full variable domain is DAGVTQSPTHLIKTRGQQVTLRCSPISGHKSVSWYQQVLGQGPQFIFQYYEKEERGRGNFPDRFSARQFPNYSSELNVNALLLGDSALYLCASRPILAGVQQYFGPGTRLTVT.

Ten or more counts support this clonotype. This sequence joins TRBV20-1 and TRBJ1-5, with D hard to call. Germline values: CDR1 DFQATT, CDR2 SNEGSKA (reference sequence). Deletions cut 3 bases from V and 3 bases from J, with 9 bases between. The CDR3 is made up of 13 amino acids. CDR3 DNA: TGCAGTGCTAGCGGGATTTCCAATCAGCCCCAGCATTTT. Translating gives CSASGISNQPQHF.

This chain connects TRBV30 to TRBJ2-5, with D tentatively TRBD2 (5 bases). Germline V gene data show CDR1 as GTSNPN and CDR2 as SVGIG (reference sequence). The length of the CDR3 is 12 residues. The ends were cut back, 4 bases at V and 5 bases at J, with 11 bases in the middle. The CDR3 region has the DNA TGTGCCTGGAACCCGGGATACGAGACCCAGTACTTC. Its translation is CAWNPGYETQYF.

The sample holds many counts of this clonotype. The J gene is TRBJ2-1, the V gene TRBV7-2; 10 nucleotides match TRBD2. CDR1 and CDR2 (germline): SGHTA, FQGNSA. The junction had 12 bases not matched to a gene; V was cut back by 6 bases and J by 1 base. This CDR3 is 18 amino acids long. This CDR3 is CASSRIAGGVTSYNEQFF. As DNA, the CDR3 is TGTGCCAGCAGTCGTATAGCGGGGGGTGTCACGTCCTACAATGAGCAGTTCTTC.

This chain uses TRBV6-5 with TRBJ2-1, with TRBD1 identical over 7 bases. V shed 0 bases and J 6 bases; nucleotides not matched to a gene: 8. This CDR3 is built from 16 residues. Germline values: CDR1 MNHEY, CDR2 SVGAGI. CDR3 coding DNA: TGTGCCAGCAGTTACTCGCGCAGGGGGACCTCCAATGAGCAGTTCTTC. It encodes CASSYSRRGTSNEQFF.

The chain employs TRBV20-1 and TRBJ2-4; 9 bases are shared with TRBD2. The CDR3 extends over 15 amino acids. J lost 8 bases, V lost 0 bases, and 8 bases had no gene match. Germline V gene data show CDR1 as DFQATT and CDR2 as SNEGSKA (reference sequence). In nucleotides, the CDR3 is TGCAGTGCTAGAGATGAATTAGCGGGAGTTGACATTCAGTACTTC. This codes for CSARDELAGVDIQYF.